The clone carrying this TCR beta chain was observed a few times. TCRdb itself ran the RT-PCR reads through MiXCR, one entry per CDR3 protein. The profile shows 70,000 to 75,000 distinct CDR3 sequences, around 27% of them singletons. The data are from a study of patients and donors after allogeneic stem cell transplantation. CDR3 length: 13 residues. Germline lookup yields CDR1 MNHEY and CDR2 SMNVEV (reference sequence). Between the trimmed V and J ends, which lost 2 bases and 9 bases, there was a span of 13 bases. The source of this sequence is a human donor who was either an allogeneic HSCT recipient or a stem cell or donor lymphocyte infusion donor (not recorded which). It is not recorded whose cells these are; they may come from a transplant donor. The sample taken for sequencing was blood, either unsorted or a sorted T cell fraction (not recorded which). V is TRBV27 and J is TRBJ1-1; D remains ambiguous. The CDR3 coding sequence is TGTGCCAGCAGTTTAATACCGACACTACAAGCTTTCTTT. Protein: CASSLIPTLQAFF.